The rows below give T cell receptor beta chains drawn from one sample of a study of CXCR3-negative and CXCR3-positive naive CD8 T cells. TCRdb re-called the 5' RACE reads; one entry per CDR3 protein, DNA not given. The sample totals over 100,000 distinct CDR3 sequences. Sequencing was performed on naive CXCR3+ CD8+ T cells from blood. The receptors were gathered from a human donor in good health. Some clones in this sample may be carry-over from other donors' samples. Both conserved end residues are part of each CDR3.

TRBJ2-5 | TRBV7-9 | CASSRDRGQETQYF
TRBJ2-7 | TRBV6-2/TRBV6-3 | CASSYRDRGYEQYF
TRBJ1-2 | TRBV14 | CATPGGADYGYTF
TRBJ1-5 | TRBV20-1 | CSARGGFSNQPQHF
TRBJ1-1 | TRBV29-1 | CSGITNTEAFF
TRBJ2-2 | TRBV29-1 | CSVEVSVTGELFF
TRBJ2-2 | TRBV29-1 | CSVEDTGAGTGELFF
TRBJ2-1 | TRBV30 | CAWMGVSYNEQFF
TRBJ2-3 | TRBV5-5 | CASSLLEDTDTQYF
TRBJ2-1 | TRBV7-3 | CASSPNSASSYNEQFF
TRBJ1-2 | TRBV4-3 | CASSQARTGGNGYTF
TRBJ2-1 | TRBV29-1 | CSVEDWERDGDEQFF
TRBJ2-1 | TRBV7-6 | CASSMGALSYNEQFF
TRBJ1-1 | TRBV29-1 | CSVAKGGTEAFF
TRBJ2-3 | TRBV6-2/TRBV6-3 | CASSYPRGNPSTDTQYF
TRBJ2-7 | TRBV13 | CASSPERPRLAGDLYEQYF
TRBJ1-4 | TRBV14 | CASRPDGGGEKLFF
TRBJ2-1 | TRBV28 | CASSLFQGGNEQFF
TRBJ1-4 | TRBV12-3/TRBV12-4 | CASSSRGTNEKLFF
TRBJ2-2 | TRBV4-2 | CASSQEHMGAPANTGELFF
TRBJ2-3 | TRBV19 | CASSIGLGSDTQYF
TRBJ1-1 | TRBV9 | CASSPSGGIGTEAFF
TRBJ2-5 | TRBV7-9 | CASSHEVVGNQETQYF
TRBJ2-7 | TRBV6-5 | CASSSFRDYEQYF
TRBJ2-7 | TRBV28 | CASSWGREYEKYF
TRBJ2-1 | TRBV12-3/TRBV12-4 | CASSFPGNEQFF
TRBJ2-2 | TRBV2 | CASSEAFGQGLSGELFF
TRBJ2-7 | TRBV7-6 | CASSSSGSSCEQYF
TRBJ2-4 | TRBV15 | CATSRGAAGAVDIQYF
TRBJ2-2 | TRBV29-1 | CSVGGQGADGELFF
TRBJ2-4 | TRBV7-8 | CASSLGHRAKNIQYF
TRBJ2-3 | TRBV5-6 | CASSLLESTDTQYF
TRBJ2-5 | TRBV7-9 | CASSPDSLQETQYF
TRBJ2-7 | TRBV5-1 | CASSLGASGPEQYF
TRBJ2-2 | TRBV12-3/TRBV12-4 | CASSPWTGGHRELFF
TRBJ2-7 | TRBV5-6 | CASSLQGYEQYF
TRBJ2-2 | TRBV29-1 | CSVEVTGGFDGELFF
TRBJ2-2 | TRBV15 | CATSRDPGTSGVVELFF